The rows below give T cell receptor beta chains drawn from one sample of a study of blood T cell repertoires in COVID-19. Here immunoSEQ multiplex PCR was the method, and the copy in TCRdb shows in-frame clones only, minus some. The sample shows 120,000 or so clones, over 85% of them seen only once. Sequencing input: peripheral blood. Receptor source: a man in his 60s with COVID-19, enrolled during active disease. Both conserved end residues are part of each CDR3. The D gene is left open where the match is weak. Size tells how often a clone was seen (once, few, many) or the class of an expanded clone, and some rows leave it out.

- | TRBJ1-1 | TRBD1 | TRBV6-5 | CASSRVTGADTEAFF | TGTGCCAGCAGTCGCGTGACAGGGGCGGACACTGAAGCTTTCTTT
- | TRBJ2-3 | - | TRBV6-2/TRBV6-3 | CASSNVGGHTDTQYF | TGTGCCAGCAGTAACGTCGGGGGGCACACAGATACGCAGTATTTT
- | TRBJ1-3 | - | TRBV28 | CASSYSSGNTIYF | TGTGCCAGCAGTTACAGCTCTGGAAACACCATATATTTT
- | TRBJ1-4 | - | TRBV27 | CASSLYGPGGEKLFF | TGTGCCAGCAGTTTATACGGTCCCGGGGGGGAAAAACTGTTTTTT
- | TRBJ2-5 | - | TRBV23-1 | CAVQGLLETQYF | TGCGCTGTACAGGGTTTGTTAGAGACCCAGTACTTC
- | TRBJ2-3 | - | TRBV3-1/TRBV3-2 | CASSLSTDTQYF | TGTGCCAGCAGTCTTAGCACAGATACGCAGTATTTT
few | TRBJ1-1 | - | TRBV19 | CASSIEATDTEAFF | TGTGCCAGTAGTATTGAGGCTACGGACACTGAAGCTTTCTTT
- | TRBJ1-6 | TRBD1 | TRBV27 | CASSFLRDRVDSPLHF | TGTGCCAGCAGTTTTCTTCGGGACAGGGTCGATTCACCCCTCCACTTT
- | TRBJ2-2 | - | TRBV11-3 | CASSSSDNTGELFF | TGTGCCAGCAGCTCGAGCGACAACACCGGGGAGCTGTTTTTT
- | TRBJ1-6 | - | TRBV19 | CASSIVGGEGSPLHF | TGTGCCAGTAGTATAGTAGGAGGGGAAGGGTCACCCCTCCACTTT
once | TRBJ2-2 | TRBD1 | TRBV6-1 | CASSGATGGETGELFF | TGTGCCAGCAGTGGGGCGACAGGGGGGGAGACCGGGGAGCTGTTTTTT
- | TRBJ2-5 | TRBD1 | TRBV6-5 | CASRSTGGQQTQYF | TGTGCCAGCAGGAGTACAGGGGGCCAACAGACCCAGTACTTC
- | TRBJ2-1 | TRBD2 | TRBV7-2 | CASSVGTSGNEQFF | TGTGCCAGCAGCGTCGGGACTAGTGGCAATGAGCAGTTCTTC
- | TRBJ2-7 | - | TRBV6-5 | CASSYGSSGEYEQYF | TGTGCCAGCAGTTACGGGAGTTCAGGGGAATACGAGCAGTACTTC
- | TRBJ1-3 | TRBD1 | TRBV28 | CASRTPWGQLHSGNTIYF | TGTGCCAGCAGAACCCCATGGGGACAGCTTCACTCTGGAAACACCATATATTTT
- | TRBJ2-7 | - | TRBV27 | CASRRAGAKEQYF | TGTGCCAGCAGGCGGGCAGGGGCGAAAGAGCAGTACTTC
- | TRBJ2-7 | TRBD2 | TRBV18 | CASSQTSGSESEQYF | TGTGCCAGCTCCCAAACTAGCGGGAGTGAATCCGAGCAGTACTTC
- | TRBJ1-5 | - | TRBV10-2 | CASSEGSDSNQPQHF | TGCGCCAGCAGTGAGGGCTCCGATAGCAATCAGCCCCAGCATTTT
- | TRBJ1-1 | - | TRBV10-3 | CAISESRAENTEAFF | TGTGCCATCAGTGAGTCGCGGGCAGAGAACACTGAAGCTTTCTTT
- | TRBJ2-3 | - | TRBV4-1 | CASRTGTGTWREGPQDTQYF | TGCGCCAGCCGCACCGGGACAGGGACATGGCGGGAGGGCCCCCAAGATACGCAGTATTTT
- | TRBJ1-6 | - | TRBV12-3/TRBV12-4 | CASSLDSNSPLHF | TGTGCCAGCAGCCTGGACTCTAATTCACCCCTCCACTTT
- | TRBJ2-2 | - | TRBV20-1 | CSARVAGELFF | TGCAGTGCTAGAGTCGCCGGGGAGCTGTTTTTT
- | TRBJ2-7 | TRBD2 | TRBV5-1 | CASSLVGGLAGEQYF | TGCGCCAGCAGCTTGGTTGGGGGACTAGCAGGCGAGCAGTACTTC
- | TRBJ2-1 | - | TRBV29-1 | CSFLLVSRHEQFF | TGCAGCTTCCTTCTTGTCTCGCGCCATGAGCAGTTCTTC
- | TRBJ2-3 | - | TRBV7-3 | CASSQGEVADTQYF | TGTGCCAGCAGCCAAGGGGAGGTGGCAGATACGCAGTATTTT
- | TRBJ2-1 | TRBD2 | TRBV11-3 | CASSRSLAGSSYNEQFF | TGTGCCAGCAGCCGATCACTAGCGGGTAGCTCCTACAATGAGCAGTTCTTC
- | TRBJ2-3 | - | TRBV10-1 | CASSESRGLGDTQYF | TGCGCCAGCAGTGAGTCCAGGGGCTTAGGAGATACGCAGTATTTT
- | TRBJ2-3 | - | TRBV7-9 | CASSLATFSDTQYF | TGTGCCAGCAGCTTAGCAACTTTCTCAGATACGCAGTATTTT
once | TRBJ1-2 | - | TRBV9 | CASTISGTVANYGYTF | TGTGCCAGCACCATCTCCGGAACAGTAGCTAACTATGGCTACACCTTC
- | TRBJ2-3 | - | TRBV12-5 | CASGLVTGGGDTQYF | TGTGCTAGTGGTTTGGTAACCGGGGGTGGAGATACGCAGTATTTT
- | TRBJ2-2 | - | TRBV5-1 | CASTIDRTGELFF | TGCGCCAGCACCATCGACAGAACCGGGGAGCTGTTTTTT
- | TRBJ2-7 | TRBD2 | TRBV30 | CAWSVQGLADSYEQYF | TGTGCCTGGAGTGTACAAGGACTAGCGGACTCCTACGAGCAGTACTTC
- | TRBJ2-1 | TRBD2 | TRBV10-1 | CASSESVGLAGYNEQFF | TGCGCCAGCAGTGAGTCGGTGGGGCTAGCGGGCTACAATGAGCAGTTCTTC
- | TRBJ2-1 | - | TRBV28 | CASRRRLVAYNEQFF | TGTGCCAGCAGACGGAGACTAGTGGCCTACAATGAGCAGTTCTTC
- | TRBJ2-7 | - | TRBV7-9 | CASSPPEGFAYEQYF | TGTGCCAGCAGCCCCCCCGAGGGTTTCGCCTACGAGCAGTACTTC
few | TRBJ2-3 | TRBD2 | TRBV11-3 | CASSGVSGSPIGTDTQYF | TGTGCCAGCAGCGGGGTTAGCGGGAGCCCGATAGGCACAGATACGCAGTATTTT
- | TRBJ2-7 | - | TRBV6-2/TRBV6-3 | CASSPSGRGDPYEQYF | TGTGCCAGCAGTCCCTCGGGCAGGGGCGATCCCTACGAGCAGTACTTC
- | TRBJ2-7 | - | TRBV28 | CASSSRVDSYEQYF | TGTGCCAGCAGTTCCAGGGTGGACTCCTACGAGCAGTACTTC
- | TRBJ2-5 | TRBD1 | TRBV5-4 | CASSVNRGLEQETQYF | TGTGCCAGCAGCGTCAACAGGGGGCTCGAACAAGAGACCCAGTACTTC
- | TRBJ2-7 | TRBD1 | TRBV5-5 | CASSLRDRERYEQYF | TGTGCCAGCAGCTTGCGGGACAGGGAGCGGTACGAGCAGTACTTC
- | TRBJ2-3 | - | TRBV7-2 | CASSFRLEVGRDTQYF | TGTGCCAGCAGCTTCCGACTAGAAGTGGGACGAGATACGCAGTATTTT
- | TRBJ2-2 | - | TRBV7-9 | CASSPNLDTGELFF | TGTGCCAGCAGCCCCAACTTGGACACCGGGGAGCTGTTTTTT
- | TRBJ2-4 | - | TRBV4-3 | CASSQPPPVQYF | TGCGCCAGCAGCCAACCCCCCCCCGTTCAGTACTTC
once | TRBJ2-7 | - | TRBV7-9 | CASSTPIYEQYF | TGTGCCAGCAGCACACCCATATACGAGCAGTACTTC
- | TRBJ1-4 | - | TRBV4-2 | CASSQETTGLENRKLFF | TGTGCCAGCAGCCAAGAAACGACCGGGTTGGAGAATAGAAAACTGTTTTTT